One sample yielded the 28 T cell receptor beta chains listed below, sequenced in a study of identifying expanded T cells in peripheral blood. Libraries were prepared by immunoSEQ multiplex PCR; TCRdb keeps only in-frame clonotypes and omits some of them. The sample holds about 78,000 clones, 84% seen once. Material for sequencing was blood. Receptors originate from a person aged 18 to 70 in good health.

About this clone itself: The same CDR3 is also encoded by other DNA sequences in this sample. The chain links TRBV20-1 to TRBJ1-1; 7 positions match TRBD1. The CDR3 runs 11 residues. V shed 5 bases and J 3 bases; nucleotides not matched to a gene: 0. CDR1 is DFQATT and CDR2 is SNEGSKA in the germline V gene (reference sequence). CDR3 sequence reads: CSADRDTEAFF. The CDR3 coding sequence is TGCAGTGCTGACAGGGACACTGAAGCTTTCTTT.

The rearrangement joins TRBV28 to TRBJ1-3, with D uncertain. Looked up from germline, CDR1 is MDHEN and CDR2 is SYDVKM. The V end was cut by 2 bases, the J end by 5 bases, with 13 bases between. This CDR3 comprises 15 residues. The CDR3 coding sequence is TGTGCCAGCAGTTTAATCCCCCAGACCCGAAACACCATATATTTT. This codes for CASSLIPQTRNTIYF.

The chain recombines TRBV6-1 with TRBJ1-4, with TRBD1 matching 7 bases. V was clipped by 5 bases and J by 4 bases; unmatched bases: 4. The length of the CDR3 is 14 residues. CDR1 MNHNS and CDR2 SASEGT come from the germline V gene. The DNA for the CDR3 is TGTGCCAGCAGTCTTGGACAGGATAATGAAAAACTGTTTTTT. Protein: CASSLGQDNEKLFF.

The chain uses TRBV9 and TRBJ1-2; TRBD1 aligns across 8 bases. Germline CDR1 SGDLS, CDR2 YYNGEE. The CDR3 is made up of 14 amino acids. The trim removed 4 bases at V and 1 base at J, leaving 3 bases unmatched. The CDR3 reads CASSRGQGNYGYTF. The DNA of the CDR3 is TGTGCCAGCAGCCGAGGACAGGGTAACTATGGCTACACCTTC.

The rearrangement uses TRBV28 and TRBJ2-5; possible D gene TRBD2, 6 bases. This CDR3 region has 14 residues. Germline V gives CDR1 MDHEN, CDR2 SYDVKM. Trimming left V 3 bases short and J 2 bases short, with 10 bases between. The CDR3 region is CASSFPGEQETQYF. The DNA for the CDR3 is TGTGCCAGCAGTTTCCCGGGAGAGCAAGAGACCCAGTACTTC.

In its sample, this clone was seen a few times. The CDR3 region has the DNA TGTGCCAGTAGTATTACCAAGTACGAGCAGTACTTC. This gives the protein CASSITKYEQYF. The chain couples TRBV19 to TRBJ2-7, with D unresolved. In germline, CDR1 is LNHDA, CDR2 SQIVND (reference sequence). The CDR3 has 12 residues. Trimming removed 3 bases at V and 4 bases at J, with 7 bases between.

Here the CDR3 reads CSVTGGLDYGYTF. The CDR3 DNA is TGCAGCGTCACAGGGGGGTTGGACTATGGCTACACCTTC. The chain combines TRBV29-1 with TRBJ1-2, with 8 nucleotides matching TRBD1. J gave up 3 bases and V 6 bases, and 6 bases lay outside the gene matches. The CDR3 is made up of 13 amino acids. CDR1 is SQVTM, CDR2 ANQGSEA, per germline.

V is TRBV28 and J is TRBJ2-7; D is perhaps TRBD1 (6 bases). This CDR3 region has 15 residues. V was pared by 5 bases and J by 4 bases, with 18 bases between. Germline V gene data show CDR1 as MDHEN and CDR2 as SYDVKM. CDR3 nucleotides: TGTGCCAGCAGTCCGGCAGGTGGGGGCAGTTACGAGCAGTACTTC. Its protein is CASSPAGGGSYEQYF.

The J gene is TRBJ1-1, the V gene TRBV12-5, with D perhaps matching TRBD1 (5 bases). V was clipped by 4 bases and J by 8 bases, with 11 bases between them. There are 12 residues in the CDR3. Germline loops: CDR1 LGHNT, CDR2 FRNRAP. The CDR3 sequence: CASGSGAPEAFF. The CDR3, as DNA: TGTGCTAGTGGTTCTGGGGCCCCCGAAGCTTTCTTT.

The chain has TRBV7-2 and TRBJ2-7; no clear D gene. Trimming stripped 3 bases from V and 2 bases from J, with 14 bases between. The CDR3 has 15 residues. Germline CDR1 and CDR2: SGHTA and FQGNSA. CDR3 sequence (DNA): TGTGCCAGCAGCTTCAGGTCGTCTGGGACCTACGAGCAGTACTTC. Amino acids: CASSFRSSGTYEQYF.

The V gene is TRBV27, the J gene TRBJ2-3; possible D gene TRBD2, 6 bases. The CDR3 is 14 amino acids. Trimming removed 2 bases from V and 10 bases from J, with 16 bases in between. The germline gives CDR1 MNHEY, CDR2 SMNVEV (reference sequence). In nucleotides, the CDR3 is TGTGCCAGCAGTTTACCCTATGGCTCGGGGGCGCAGTATTTT. It specifies CASSLPYGSGAQYF.

The chain combines TRBV6-6 with TRBJ2-1; TRBD2 might be the D (6 bases). This CDR3 is built from 15 residues. The germline V gene encodes CDR1 MNHNY and CDR2 SVGAGI (reference sequence). V was clipped by 0 bases and J by 4 bases, with 10 bases between them. The chain's CDR3 is CASSYSGLAYNEQFF. The CDR3 coding sequence is TGTGCCAGCAGTTACTCCGGCCTAGCGTACAATGAGCAGTTCTTC.

This chain links TRBV19 with TRBJ2-7; the D gene is possibly TRBD2 (6 bases). The germline CDR1 and CDR2 sequences are LNHDA and SQIVND (reference sequence). Trimming cost V 2 bases and J 3 bases, with 11 bases left between them. The CDR3 extends over 14 amino acids. The CDR3 protein is CASSIKPRGYEQYF. The CDR3 nucleotides read TGTGCCAGTAGTATAAAGCCGCGGGGCTACGAGCAGTACTTC.

This clone has only one observation. This chain uses TRBV11-2 with TRBJ1-3; weak D call: TRBD1 (6 bases). Trimming shortened V by 6 bases and J by 4 bases, and 19 bases separated the two germline ends. The CDR3 covers 16 residues. The germline CDR1 and CDR2 sequences are SGHAT and FQNNGV. The CDR3 DNA follows: TGTGCCAGCAGTGACCGAGACCGGGGGCACGGAAACACCATATATTTT. Protein sequence: CASSDRDRGHGNTIYF.

The chain carries TRBV4-1 and TRBJ2-5, with 9 nucleotides matching TRBD1. Germline V CDR1 and CDR2: MGHRA, YSYEKL. The length of the CDR3 is 15 residues. V was pared by 5 bases and J by 5 bases, with 9 bases of the junction left unmatched. Here the CDR3 DNA reads TGCGCCAGCAGCTTTTCCGGGACAGGGACCGAGACCCAGTACTTC. Its translation: CASSFSGTGTETQYF.

This chain joins TRBV19 and TRBJ2-1; D is undetermined. The CDR3 runs 14 residues. Trimming removed 2 bases from V and 4 bases from J, with 9 bases in between. CDR1 LNHDA and CDR2 SQIVND come from the germline V gene (reference sequence). The DNA of the CDR3 is TGTGCCAGTAGTATAATGGCTAGTTACAATGAGCAGTTCTTC. This gives the protein CASSIMASYNEQFF.

The CDR3 nucleotides read TGTGCCAGCAGCCCCCGAACAGGGTTAGGCACTGAAGCTTTCTTT. It is translated as CASSPRTGLGTEAFF. The chain combines TRBV7-6 with TRBJ1-1, with a tentative D call TRBD1 (6 bases). The CDR3 contains 15 residues. The V gene lost 5 bases and the J gene lost 4 bases, with 17 bases spanning the gap. Germline V lookup: CDR1 SGHVS, CDR2 FNYEAQ.

The chain links TRBV5-6 to TRBJ1-1; D is uncertain. The CDR3 extends over 15 amino acids. Germline assignment: CDR1 SGHDT and CDR2 YYEEEE. V lost 4 bases, J lost 1 base, and 14 bases lay in between. The DNA for the CDR3 is TGTGCCAGCAGCGGATGGGCAGCTAAGAACACTGAAGCTTTCTTT. Translation: CASSGWAAKNTEAFF.

This chain connects TRBV11-3 to TRBJ2-5; weak D call: TRBD1 (6 bases). Germline V CDR1 and CDR2: SGHNT, YENEEA. V was trimmed by 5 bases and J by 3 bases, leaving 13 bases between them. The CDR3 runs 14 residues. The CDR3 bases are TGTGCCAGCAGCGCCGAGAACAGGGAAGAGACCCAGTACTTC. Amino acids: CASSAENREETQYF.

The rearrangement joins TRBV18 to TRBJ1-2, with D tentatively TRBD1 (5 bases). The ends were cut back, 3 bases at V and 10 bases at J, with 15 bases in the middle. The germline V gene encodes CDR1 KGHSH and CDR2 LQKENI. The CDR3 spans 13 residues. CDR3 bases: TGTGCCAGCTCACCCACGGGACTGCTTGACTACACCTTC. Protein sequence: CASSPTGLLDYTF. The full variable domain, its missing parts supplied by reference TRBV18 and TRBJ1-2, is NAGVMQNPRHLVRRRGQEARLRCSPMKGHSHVYWYRQLPEEGLKFMVYLQKENIIDESGMPKERFSAEFPKEGPSILRIQQVVRGDSAAYFCASSPTGLLDYTFGSGTRLTVV.

This chain connects TRBV5-1 to TRBJ2-1, with D perhaps TRBD1 (5 bases). The germline V gene has CDR1 SGHRS and CDR2 YFSETQ. The CDR3 covers 14 residues. Trimming took 5 bases from V and 0 from J, leaving 9 bases between them. The CDR3: CASRYDSSYNEQFF. The CDR3 coding sequence is TGCGCCAGCAGATACGACAGCTCCTACAATGAGCAGTTCTTC.

The chain has TRBV7-8 and TRBJ2-2, with D tentatively TRBD1 (5 bases). V was shortened by 3 bases and J by 4 bases, with 9 bases between the two germline ends. This CDR3 comprises 14 residues. CDR1 SGHVS and CDR2 FQNEAQ come from the germline V gene. The chain's CDR3 is CASSFQGRTGELFF. The CDR3 DNA reads as TGTGCCAGCAGCTTTCAGGGCCGCACCGGGGAGCTGTTTTTT. Drawing the rest from reference TRBV7-8 and TRBJ2-2, the complete variable domain is GAGVSQSPRYKVAKRGQDVALRCDPISGHVSLFWYQQALGQGPEFLTYFQNEAQLDKSGLPSDRFFAERPEGSVSTLKIQRTQQEDSAVYLCASSFQGRTGELFFGEGSRLTVL.

The chain joins TRBV7-3 to TRBJ2-3; D perhaps matches TRBD2 (5 bases). This CDR3 has 14 amino acids. CDR1 and CDR2 (germline): SGHTA, FQGTGA. Trimming pared 5 bases from V and 2 bases from J, leaving 11 bases between. CDR3 DNA: TGTGCCAGCAGCCGACGACGGGACACAGATACGCAGTATTTT. Amino acids: CASSRRRDTDTQYF. Supplemented by reference TRBV7-3 and TRBJ2-3, the full variable domain reads GAGVSQTPSNKVTEKGKYVELRCDPISGHTALYWYRQSLGQGPEFLIYFQGTGAADDSGLPNDRFFAVRPEGSVSTLKIQRTERGDSAVYLCASSRRRDTDTQYFGPGTRLTVL.

The rearrangement links TRBV11-2 to TRBJ2-7; the D is unclear. This CDR3 region has 13 residues. The V gene lost 2 bases and the J gene lost 6 bases, with 11 bases spanning the gap. CDR1 and CDR2 from the germline V gene are SGHAT and FQNNGV. The chain's CDR3 is CASSLSKALEQYF. CDR3 DNA sequence: TGTGCCAGCAGCTTAAGCAAAGCGCTCGAGCAGTACTTC. Variable domain in full (rest from reference TRBV11-2 and TRBJ2-7): EAGVAQSPRYKIIEKRQSVAFWCNPISGHATLYWYQQILGQGPKLLIQFQNNGVVDDSQLPKDRFSAERLKGVDSTLKIQPAKLEDSAVYLCASSLSKALEQYFGPGTRLTVT.

This chain connects TRBV18 to TRBJ1-1; 10 bases map to TRBD1. V lost 2 bases to trimming and J lost 4 bases; unmatched junction nucleotides: 10. The CDR3 is made up of 17 amino acids. Germline loops: CDR1 KGHSH, CDR2 LQKENI. CDR3 in amino acids: CASSPTGTGVGGTEAFF. CDR3 nucleotide sequence: TGTGCCAGCTCACCAACCGGGACAGGGGTCGGTGGCACTGAAGCTTTCTTT.

The V and J genes are TRBV2 and TRBJ2-2; a possible D gene is TRBD2 (5 bases). CDR3 size: 14 residues. V was clipped by 7 bases and J by 1 base, with 10 bases between them. CDR1 is SNHLY, CDR2 FYNNEI, per germline. The DNA for the CDR3 is TGTGCCAGCAAATTAGGAGGGAACACCGGGGAGCTGTTTTTT. Protein product: CASKLGGNTGELFF.

J is TRBJ1-2 and V is TRBV20-1; D is unresolved. V was pared by 3 bases and J by 7 bases, with 9 bases between. CDR1 and CDR2 (germline): DFQATT, SNEGSKA (reference sequence). The CDR3 consists of 11 residues. The CDR3 sequence is CSASREGGYTF. The CDR3 DNA is TGCAGTGCTAGTCGTGAGGGTGGCTACACCTTC.

V is TRBV9 and J is TRBJ2-1, with TRBD2 matching 7 bases. The CDR3 is 15 amino acids. V shed 0 bases, J shed 4 bases, and the junction held 4 bases outside the gene matches. Germline V gives CDR1 SGDLS, CDR2 YYNGEE. The CDR3 DNA reads as TGTGCCAGCAGCGTAGAGGCTAGCGGATACAATGAGCAGTTCTTC. Residues: CASSVEASGYNEQFF.